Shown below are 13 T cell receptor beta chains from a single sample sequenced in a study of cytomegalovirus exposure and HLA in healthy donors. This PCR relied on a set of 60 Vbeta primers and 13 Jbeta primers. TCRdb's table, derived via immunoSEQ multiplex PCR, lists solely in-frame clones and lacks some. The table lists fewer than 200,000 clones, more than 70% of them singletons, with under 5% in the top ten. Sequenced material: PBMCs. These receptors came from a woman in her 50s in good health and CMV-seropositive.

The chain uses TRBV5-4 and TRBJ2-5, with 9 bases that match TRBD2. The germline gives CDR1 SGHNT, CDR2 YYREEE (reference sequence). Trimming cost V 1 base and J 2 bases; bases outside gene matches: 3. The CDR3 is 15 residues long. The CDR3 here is CASSLSGRRQETQYF. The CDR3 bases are TGTGCCAGCAGCTTGAGCGGGAGGAGGCAAGAGACCCAGTACTTC.

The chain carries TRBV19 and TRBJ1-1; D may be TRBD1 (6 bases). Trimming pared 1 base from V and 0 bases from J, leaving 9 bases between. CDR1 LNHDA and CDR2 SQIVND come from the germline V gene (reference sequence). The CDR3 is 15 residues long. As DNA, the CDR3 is TGTGCCAGTAGTATAGTCGGACAGATGAACACTGAAGCTTTCTTT. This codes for CASSIVGQMNTEAFF.

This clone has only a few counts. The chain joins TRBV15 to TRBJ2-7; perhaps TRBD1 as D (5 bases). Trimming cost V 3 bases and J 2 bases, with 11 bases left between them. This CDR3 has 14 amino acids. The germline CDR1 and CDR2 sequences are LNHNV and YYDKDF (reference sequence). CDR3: CATSSDQQAYEQYF. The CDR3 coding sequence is TGTGCCACCAGCAGTGATCAACAGGCCTACGAGCAGTACTTC.

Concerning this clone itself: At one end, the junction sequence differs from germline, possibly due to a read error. CDR3 in DNA: TGTGCCATCAGTGAAGGGGGCCCTGATTACGAGCAGCACTTC. It specifies CAISEGGPDYEQHF. The chain is built from TRBV10-3 and TRBJ2-7; 7 bases line up with TRBD1. Germline values: CDR1 ENHRY, CDR2 SYGVKD. CDR3 length equals 14 residues.

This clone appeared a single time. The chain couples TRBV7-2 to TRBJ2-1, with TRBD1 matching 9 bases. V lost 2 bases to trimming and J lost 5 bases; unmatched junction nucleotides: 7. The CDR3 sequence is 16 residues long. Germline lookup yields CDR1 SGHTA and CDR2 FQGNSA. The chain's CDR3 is CASSLKGTGGHNEQFF. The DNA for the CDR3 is TGTGCCAGCAGCTTAAAGGGAACAGGGGGCCACAATGAGCAGTTCTTC. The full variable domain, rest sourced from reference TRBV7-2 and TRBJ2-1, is GAGVSQSPSNKVTEKGKDVELRCDPISGHTALYWYRQSLGQGLEFLIYFQGNSAPDKSGLPSDRFSAERTGGSVSTLTIQRTQQEDSAVYLCASSLKGTGGHNEQFFGPGTRLTVL.

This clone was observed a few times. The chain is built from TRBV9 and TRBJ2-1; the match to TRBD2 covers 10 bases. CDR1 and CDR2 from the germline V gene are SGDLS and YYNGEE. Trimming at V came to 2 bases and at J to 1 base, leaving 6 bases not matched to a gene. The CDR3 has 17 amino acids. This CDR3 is CASSVGPSGRSYNEQFF. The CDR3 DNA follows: TGTGCCAGCAGCGTCGGGCCTAGCGGGAGATCCTACAATGAGCAGTTCTTC.

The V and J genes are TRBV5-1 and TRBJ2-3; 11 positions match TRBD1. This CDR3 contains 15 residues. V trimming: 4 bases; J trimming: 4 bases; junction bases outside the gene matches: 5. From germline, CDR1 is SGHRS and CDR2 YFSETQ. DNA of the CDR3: TGCGCCAGCAGCCCGGACAGGGGGCGTCCAGATACGCAGTATTTT. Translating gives CASSPDRGRPDTQYF.

The CDR3 nucleotides read TGTGCCTGGAGTGCGGGGTCCCTCGGGGGGACCCAGTACTTC. Amino acid sequence: CAWSAGSLGGTQYF. The rearrangement joins TRBV30 to TRBJ2-5; TRBD2 is a possible D gene (6 bases). Trimming took 1 base from V and 7 from J, leaving 16 bases between them. The germline CDR1 and CDR2 sequences are GTSNPN and SVGIG (reference sequence). This CDR3 comprises 14 residues.

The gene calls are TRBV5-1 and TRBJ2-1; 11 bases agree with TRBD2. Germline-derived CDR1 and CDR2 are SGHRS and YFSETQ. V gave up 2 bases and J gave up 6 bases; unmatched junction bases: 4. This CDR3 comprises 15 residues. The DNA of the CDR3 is TGCGCCAGCAGCTTTAGCGGGGGGGCCCGCAATGAGCAGTTCTTC. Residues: CASSFSGGARNEQFF.

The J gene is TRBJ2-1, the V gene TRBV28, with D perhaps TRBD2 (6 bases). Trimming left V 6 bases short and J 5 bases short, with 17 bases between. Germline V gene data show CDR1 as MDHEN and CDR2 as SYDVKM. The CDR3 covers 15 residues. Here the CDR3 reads CASSTLGLGNNEQFF. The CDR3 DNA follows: TGTGCCAGCAGCACCTTGGGACTGGGAAACAATGAGCAGTTCTTC. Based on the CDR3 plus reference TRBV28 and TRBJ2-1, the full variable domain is DVKVTQSSRYLVKRTGEKVFLECVQDMDHENMFWYRQDPGLGLRLIYFSYDVKMKEKGDIPEGYSVSREKKERFSLILESASTNQTSMYLCASSTLGLGNNEQFFGPGTRLTVL.

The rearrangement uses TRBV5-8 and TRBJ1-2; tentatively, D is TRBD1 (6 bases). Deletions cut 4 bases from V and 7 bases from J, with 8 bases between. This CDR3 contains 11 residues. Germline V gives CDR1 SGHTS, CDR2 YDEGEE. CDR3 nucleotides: TGTGCCAGCAGCGTCAGGGGTGGCTACACCTTC. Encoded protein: CASSVRGGYTF.

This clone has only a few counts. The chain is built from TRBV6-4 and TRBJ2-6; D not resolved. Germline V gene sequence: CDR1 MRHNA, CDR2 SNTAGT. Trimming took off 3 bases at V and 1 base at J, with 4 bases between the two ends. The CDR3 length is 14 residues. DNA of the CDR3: TGTGCCAGCAGTGAATTATCTGGGGCCAACGTCCTGACTTTC. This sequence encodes CASSELSGANVLTF.

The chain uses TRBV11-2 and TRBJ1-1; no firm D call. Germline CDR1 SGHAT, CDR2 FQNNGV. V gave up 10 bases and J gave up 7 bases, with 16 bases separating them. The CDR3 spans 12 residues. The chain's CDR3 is CATSYGGGEAFF. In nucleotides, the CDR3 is TGTGCCACCTCATACGGAGGAGGTGAAGCTTTCTTT. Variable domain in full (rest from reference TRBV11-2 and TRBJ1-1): EAGVAQSPRYKIIEKRQSVAFWCNPISGHATLYWYQQILGQGPKLLIQFQNNGVVDDSQLPKDRFSAERLKGVDSTLKIQPAKLEDSAVYLCATSYGGGEAFFGQGTRLTVV.